This T cell receptor (beta chain) originates from a study of shared clonotypes between healthy human individuals. The repertoire was sequenced with immunoSEQ multiplex PCR; TCRdb's copy has only in-frame clones and lacks some. Here the sample spans about 650,000 clones, around 95% being singletons. CD45RO-negative cells were positively selected for CCR7, leaving out terminally differentiated effector memory CD45RA+ cells. Whole-study results and caveats: Rarefaction revealed incomplete sorted-subset sequencing despite large depth.

Details on this clone: The antigen is undetermined.

This clonotype originated in a woman aged 25 to 45 in good health. Specimen: naive CD8+ T cells sorted from blood.

Written as DNA, the CDR3 is TGTGCCAGCAGCTTCCCGGGCCCAGCGAGGGAGCAGTACTTC. Its protein is CASSFPGPAREQYF. The V and J genes are TRBV7-6 and TRBJ2-7; D is unresolved. The V gene's germline CDR1 is SGHVS and CDR2 FNYEAQ. The V end lost 3 bases, the J end lost 7 bases, and 16 bases lay between the germline ends. The CDR3 contains 14 residues.